The source of this T cell receptor beta chain is a study of cytomegalovirus exposure and HLA in healthy donors. A multiplex PCR was run with 60 Vbeta primers and 13 Jbeta primers. Assay used: immunoSEQ multiplex PCR; TCRdb lists only in-frame clones, some missing. The sample totals 100,000 to 150,000 clones. Study-wide findings and caveats: Among immune exposure information, only CMV serostatus was available.

This CDR3 is built from 12 residues. V lost 6 bases and J 11 bases, leaving 15 bases between the germline ends. CDR1 and CDR2 from the germline V gene are LNHDA and SQIVND (reference sequence). As concerns this clone: Its antigen is still unknown.

V usage is TRBV19 and J usage is TRBJ2-3; TRBD1 might be the D (5 bases). This sequence originates from a man younger than 35 in good health and CMV-seronegative. The source material was PBMCs. DNA of the CDR3: TGTGCCAGTAGCACCTCAGGGTTTGTGCAGTATTTT. Translated, it gives CASSTSGFVQYF.